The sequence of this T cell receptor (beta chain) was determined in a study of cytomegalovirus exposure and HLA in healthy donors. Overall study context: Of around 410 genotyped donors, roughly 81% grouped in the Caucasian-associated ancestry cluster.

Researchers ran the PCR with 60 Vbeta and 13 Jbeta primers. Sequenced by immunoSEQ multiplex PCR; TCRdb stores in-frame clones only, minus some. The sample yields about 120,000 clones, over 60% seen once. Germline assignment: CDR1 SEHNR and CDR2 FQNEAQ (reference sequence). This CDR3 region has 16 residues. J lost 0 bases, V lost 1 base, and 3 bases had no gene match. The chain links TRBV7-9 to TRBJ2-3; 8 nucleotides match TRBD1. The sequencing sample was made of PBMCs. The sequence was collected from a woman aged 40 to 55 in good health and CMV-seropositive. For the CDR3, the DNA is TGTGCCAGCAGCTTAGAGGCAGGGGGCAGCACAGATACGCAGTATTTT. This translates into CASSLEAGGSTDTQYF. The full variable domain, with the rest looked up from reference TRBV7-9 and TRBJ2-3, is DTGVSQNPRHKITKRGQNVTFRCDPISEHNRLYWYRQTLGQGPEFLTYFQNEAQLEKSRLLSDRFSAERPKGSFSTLEIQRTEQGDSAMYLCASSLEAGGSTDTQYFGPGTRLTVL.